The clone carrying this T cell receptor beta chain was observed many times. The antigen is not known. The entry originates in a study of cytomegalovirus exposure and HLA in healthy donors. Notes on the study in general: A cluster of highly shared sequence variants was likely a sequencing artifact. In a later analysis, a missense DCLRE1C variant was linked to TCR beta V- and J-gene trimming. Most of the TCR beta V segments (in an earlier analysis) were productive either about 90% or about 30% of the time. The authors listed some 150 TCR beta chains as cytomegalovirus-associated.

Amplification used 60 Vbeta primers and 13 Jbeta primers. The repertoire was sequenced with immunoSEQ multiplex PCR; TCRdb's copy has only in-frame clones and lacks some. The repertoire holds some 130,000 clones, with 60% to 75% as singletons. Germline V gene sequence: CDR1 LNHDA, CDR2 SQIVND (reference sequence). Germline trimming cut 11 bases from V and 5 bases from J; bases unmatched to any gene: 5. The CDR3 loop spans 12 amino acids. The TCR sequence derives from a woman in her forties or fifties in good health and CMV-seropositive. V is TRBV19 and J is TRBJ2-1; the match to TRBD1 covers 8 bases. The material sequenced was PBMCs. The CDR3 sequence is CACWTGNNEQFF. The CDR3 DNA is TGTGCCTGTTGGACAGGGAACAATGAGCAGTTCTTC.